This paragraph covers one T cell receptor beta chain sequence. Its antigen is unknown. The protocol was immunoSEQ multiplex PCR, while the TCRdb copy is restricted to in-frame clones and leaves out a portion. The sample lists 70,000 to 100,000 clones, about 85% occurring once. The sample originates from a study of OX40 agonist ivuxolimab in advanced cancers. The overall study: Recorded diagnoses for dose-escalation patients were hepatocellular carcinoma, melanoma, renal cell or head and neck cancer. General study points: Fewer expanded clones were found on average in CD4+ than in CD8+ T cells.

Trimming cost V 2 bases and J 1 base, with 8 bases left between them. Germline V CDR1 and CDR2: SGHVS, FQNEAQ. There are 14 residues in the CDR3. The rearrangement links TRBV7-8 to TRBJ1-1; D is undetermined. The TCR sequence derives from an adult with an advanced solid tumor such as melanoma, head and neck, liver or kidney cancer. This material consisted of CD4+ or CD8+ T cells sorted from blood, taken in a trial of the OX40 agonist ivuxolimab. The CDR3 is CASSLRTQNTEAFF. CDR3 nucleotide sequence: TGTGCCAGCAGCTTAAGAACACAGAACACTGAAGCTTTCTTT.